This is a list of T cell receptor beta chains from one sample in a study of sequential checkpoint blockade in melanoma. TCRdb keeps only in-frame clones here, not all; method: immunoSEQ multiplex PCR. The sample includes 17,000 or so clones, approximately 60% of them seen just once. Sequenced material: CD8+ T cells sorted from blood (inferred from file names), taken from a patient given nivolumab and ipilimumab in sequence. The receptors derive from a human donor with melanoma. Both conserved end residues are part of each CDR3. A D gene is named only where the DNA matches it firmly. Not every row has a clone size; where given, it reads once, few, many or a size class.

size: .; J: TRBJ2-1; length: 16; D: .; V: TRBV5-6; CDR3: CASTTQVGGVWNEQFF; DNA: TGTGCCAGCACCACCCAGGTGGGGGGAGTATGGAATGAGCAGTTCTTC
size: .; J: TRBJ2-5; length: 15; D: .; V: TRBV5-5; CDR3: CASSLGYGVQETQYF; DNA: TGTGCCAGCAGCTTGGGATACGGTGTTCAAGAGACCCAGTACTTC
size: .; J: TRBJ2-1; length: 11; D: .; V: TRBV6-5; CDR3: CASTPRGEQFF; DNA: TGTGCCAGCACCCCCAGGGGTGAGCAGTTCTTC
size: once; J: TRBJ2-7; length: 15; D: TRBD2; V: TRBV7-2; CDR3: CASSSASGGSYEQYF; DNA: TGTGCCAGCAGCTCAGCTAGCGGGGGTTCCTACGAGCAGTACTTC
size: medium-sized; J: TRBJ1-2; length: 17; D: TRBD1; V: TRBV18; CDR3: CASSPPGPQTGAFGYTF; DNA: TGTGCCAGCTCTCCTCCTGGACCCCAGACAGGGGCGTTCGGCTACACCTTC
size: once; J: TRBJ2-7; length: 15; D: TRBD1; V: TRBV27; CDR3: CASSPPGTGAVEQYF; DNA: TGTGCCAGCAGTCCCCCAGGGACAGGGGCGGTCGAGCAGTACTTC
size: .; J: TRBJ2-7; length: 14; D: TRBD1; V: TRBV6-6; CDR3: CASSWAQGKEEQYF; DNA: TGTGCCAGCAGTTGGGCACAGGGGAAGGAAGAGCAGTACTTC
size: .; J: TRBJ1-1; length: 13; D: .; V: TRBV11-3; CDR3: CASSFTGNTEAFF; DNA: TGTGCCAGCAGCTTTACGGGGAACACTGAAGCTTTCTTT
size: once; J: TRBJ2-3; length: 18; D: TRBD2; V: TRBV10-3; CDR3: CAISERRTSGTSTDTQYF; DNA: TGTGCCATCAGTGAGCGTAGGACTAGCGGGACCAGCACAGATACGCAGTATTTT
size: medium-sized; J: TRBJ2-1; length: 15; D: .; V: TRBV7-8; CDR3: CASSLFTGSYNEQFF; DNA: TGTGCCAGCAGCTTATTCACGGGCTCCTACAATGAGCAGTTCTTC
size: few; J: TRBJ2-5; length: 15; D: TRBD2; V: TRBV4-1; CDR3: CASSQGLGGGETQYF; DNA: TGCGCCAGCAGCCAAGGTTTGGGCGGGGGAGAGACCCAGTACTTC
size: .; J: TRBJ2-5; length: 15; D: TRBD2; V: TRBV4-1; CDR3: CASSQVGTSEETQYF; DNA: TGCGCCAGCAGCCAAGTAGGGACTAGCGAAGAGACCCAGTACTTC
size: .; J: TRBJ2-3; length: 15; D: TRBD2; V: TRBV11-3; CDR3: CASSPAGGIGDTQYF; DNA: TGTGCCAGCAGCCCAGCGGGGGGCATTGGAGATACGCAGTATTTT
size: .; J: TRBJ1-1; length: 15; D: .; V: TRBV30; CDR3: CAWSPGIPMNTEAFF; DNA: TGTGCCTGGAGTCCGGGGATACCGATGAACACTGAAGCTTTCTTT
size: .; J: TRBJ2-5; length: 12; D: .; V: TRBV27; CDR3: CASSLAQETQYF; DNA: TGTGCCAGCAGTTTGGCCCAAGAGACCCAGTACTTC
size: few; J: TRBJ2-6; length: 17; D: .; V: TRBV27; CDR3: CASRLRTGYSGANVLTF; DNA: TGTGCCAGCAGACTTAGGACTGGCTACTCTGGGGCCAACGTCCTGACTTTC
size: .; J: TRBJ1-4; length: 15; D: .; V: TRBV6-5; CDR3: CASSYNGGTNEKLFF; DNA: TGTGCCAGCAGTTACAACGGTGGTACTAATGAAAAACTGTTTTTT
size: .; J: TRBJ2-2; length: 12; D: .; V: TRBV7-9; CDR3: CASSLGHGELFF; DNA: TGTGCCAGCAGCTTAGGTCACGGGGAGCTGTTTTTT
size: .; J: TRBJ2-2; length: 20; D: .; V: TRBV2; CDR3: CASSEAEGLTGATNTGELFF; DNA: TGTGCCAGCAGTGAAGCAGAGGGACTTACAGGGGCAACGAACACCGGGGAGCTGTTTTTT
size: few; J: TRBJ2-7; length: 15; D: TRBD2; V: TRBV2; CDR3: CASRPTSGATYEQYF; DNA: TGTGCCAGCAGGCCGACTAGCGGGGCTACCTACGAGCAGTACTTC
size: few; J: TRBJ2-1; length: 15; D: .; V: TRBV6-5; CDR3: CANSWGEGSYNEQFF; DNA: TGTGCCAACTCCTGGGGGGAAGGCTCTTACAATGAGCAGTTCTTC
size: .; J: TRBJ2-1; length: 18; D: TRBD2; V: TRBV5-5; CDR3: CASSLDASGRAEYNEQFF; DNA: TGTGCCAGCAGCTTGGATGCTAGCGGGAGGGCCGAGTACAATGAGCAGTTCTTC
size: once; J: TRBJ2-7; length: 16; D: TRBD1; V: TRBV27; CDR3: CASSLSSWTGVSEQYF; DNA: TGTGCCAGCAGTTTATCGTCGTGGACAGGGGTCAGCGAGCAGTACTTC
size: .; J: TRBJ1-2; length: 13; D: .; V: TRBV4-3; CDR3: CASSPGGADGYTF; DNA: TGCGCCAGCAGCCCCGGGGGGGCCGATGGCTACACCTTC
size: .; J: TRBJ1-3; length: 15; D: .; V: TRBV9; CDR3: CASSVDRDPGNTIYF; DNA: TGTGCCAGCAGCGTAGACAGGGACCCTGGAAACACCATATATTTT
size: .; J: TRBJ2-5; length: 13; D: .; V: TRBV6-5; CDR3: CASSYRYQETQYF; DNA: TGTGCCAGCAGTTACCGCTATCAAGAGACCCAGTACTTC
size: .; J: TRBJ1-4; length: 15; D: TRBD1; V: TRBV6-6; CDR3: CASSNRDRVNEKLFF; DNA: TGTGCCAGCAGTAACCGGGACAGGGTTAATGAAAAACTGTTTTTT
size: few; J: TRBJ2-1; length: 14; D: .; V: TRBV2; CDR3: CASSRRAGDNEQFF; DNA: TGTGCCAGCAGTCGACGAGCAGGGGACAATGAGCAGTTCTTC
size: .; J: TRBJ2-1; length: 13; D: TRBD1; V: TRBV9; CDR3: CASSATGVNEQFF; DNA: TGTGCCAGCAGCGCCACAGGGGTCAATGAGCAGTTCTTC
size: .; J: TRBJ2-3; length: 12; D: .; V: TRBV7-9; CDR3: CASSQGPDTQYF; DNA: TGTGCCAGCAGTCAGGGGCCAGATACGCAGTATTTT
size: .; J: TRBJ2-7; length: 12; D: .; V: TRBV9; CDR3: CASSVGGAEQYF; DNA: TGTGCCAGCAGCGTAGGAGGTGCCGAGCAGTACTTC
size: .; J: TRBJ1-2; length: 15; D: TRBD1; V: TRBV11-2; CDR3: CASSLTGGDDYGYTF; DNA: TGTGCCAGCAGCTTAACAGGGGGCGATGACTATGGCTACACCTTC
size: .; J: TRBJ2-5; length: 11; D: .; V: TRBV12-5; CDR3: CASGFSETQYF; DNA: TGTGCTAGTGGTTTCTCAGAGACCCAGTACTTC
size: .; J: TRBJ2-7; length: 14; D: TRBD2; V: TRBV27; CDR3: CASSSGLAGAEQYF; DNA: TGTGCCAGCAGTTCGGGACTAGCGGGAGCCGAGCAGTACTTC
size: few; J: TRBJ2-7; length: 16; D: .; V: TRBV28; CDR3: CASSPDQAEFSYEQYF; DNA: TGTGCCAGCAGTCCCGACCAGGCAGAATTCTCCTACGAGCAGTACTTC
size: few; J: TRBJ2-2; length: 13; D: .; V: TRBV5-6; CDR3: CASSPREFGELFF; DNA: TGTGCCAGCAGCCCTAGGGAGTTCGGGGAGCTGTTTTTT
size: .; J: TRBJ1-6; length: 15; D: TRBD1; V: TRBV7-9; CDR3: CASSPGQAYNSPLHF; DNA: TGTGCCAGCAGCCCGGGACAGGCTTATAATTCACCCCTCCACTTT
size: few; J: TRBJ2-7; length: 16; D: TRBD2; V: TRBV19; CDR3: CASSSRTSGRKDEQYF; DNA: TGTGCCAGTAGTAGCCGGACTAGCGGGAGGAAGGACGAGCAGTACTTC
size: .; J: TRBJ2-7; length: 14; D: .; V: TRBV11-2; CDR3: CASSLVGQGYEQYF; DNA: TGTGCCAGCAGCTTAGTTGGCCAGGGCTACGAGCAGTACTTC
size: .; J: TRBJ2-7; length: 13; D: .; V: TRBV6-5; CDR3: CASSYGGLYEQYF; DNA: TGTGCCAGCAGTTACGGGGGGTTATACGAGCAGTACTTC
size: .; J: TRBJ2-7; length: 13; D: .; V: TRBV7-3; CDR3: CASSLNPRGEQYF; DNA: TGTGCCAGCAGCTTAAATCCGCGGGGCGAGCAGTACTTC
size: few; J: TRBJ2-5; length: 16; D: TRBD2; V: TRBV4-1; CDR3: CASSQDSGRYQETQYF; DNA: TGCGCCAGCAGCCAAGATAGCGGGCGCTACCAAGAGACCCAGTACTTC
size: .; J: TRBJ1-5; length: 15; D: .; V: TRBV9; CDR3: CASSVGGLSNQPQHF; DNA: TGTGCCAGCAGCGTCGGGGGTCTAAGCAATCAGCCCCAGCATTTT
size: .; J: TRBJ2-7; length: 15; D: .; V: TRBV5-5; CDR3: CASSLAAIADYEQYF; DNA: TGTGCCAGCAGCTTGGCCGCGATAGCTGACTACGAGCAGTACTTC
size: .; J: TRBJ2-7; length: 16; D: .; V: TRBV5-4; CDR3: CASSLGPGHSDREQYF; DNA: TGTGCCAGCAGCTTAGGTCCGGGACACTCCGATCGCGAGCAGTACTTC
size: few; J: TRBJ2-3; length: 17; D: TRBD2; V: TRBV5-5; CDR3: CASSQEGPRGGTDTQYF; DNA: TGTGCCAGCAGCCAAGAGGGCCCGCGGGGGGGCACAGATACGCAGTATTTT
size: .; J: TRBJ2-2; length: 15; D: TRBD1; V: TRBV7-9; CDR3: CASRDGTGVAGELFF; DNA: TGTGCCAGCAGAGACGGGACAGGGGTGGCCGGGGAGCTGTTTTTT
size: .; J: TRBJ1-2; length: 12; D: .; V: TRBV6-5; CDR3: CASRRGNYGYTF; DNA: TGTGCCAGCAGAAGGGGGAACTATGGCTACACCTTC